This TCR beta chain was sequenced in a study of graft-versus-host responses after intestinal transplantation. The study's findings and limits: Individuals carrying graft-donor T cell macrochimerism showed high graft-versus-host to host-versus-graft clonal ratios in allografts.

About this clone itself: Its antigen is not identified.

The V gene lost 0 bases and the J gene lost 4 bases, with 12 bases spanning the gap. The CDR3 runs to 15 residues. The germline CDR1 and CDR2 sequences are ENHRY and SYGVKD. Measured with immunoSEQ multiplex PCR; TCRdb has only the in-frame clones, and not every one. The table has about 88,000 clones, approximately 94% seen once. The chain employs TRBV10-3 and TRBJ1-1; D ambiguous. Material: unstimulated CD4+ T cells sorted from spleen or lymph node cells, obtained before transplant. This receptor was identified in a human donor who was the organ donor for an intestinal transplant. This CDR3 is CAISESRRMGTEAFF. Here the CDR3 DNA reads TGTGCCATCAGTGAGTCGAGGAGGATGGGCACTGAAGCTTTCTTT.